Following are 2 T cell receptor beta chains from one sample sequenced in a study of shared clonotypes between healthy human individuals. Naive CD8 cells were CD45RO-negative, positively selected for CCR7, excluding terminally differentiated effector memory CD45RA+ cells. TCRdb keeps only in-frame clones here, not all; method: immunoSEQ multiplex PCR. The sample lists about 1.9 million clones; around 93% were seen once. Sequenced material: naive CD8+ T cells from PBMCs. Receptors were obtained from a man aged 18 to 30 in good health. Some clones in this sample may be carry-over from other donors' samples.

This chain's CDR3 is CAWSVHPGTDNYGYTF. Written as DNA, the CDR3 is TGTGCCTGGAGTGTACACCCGGGGACAGACAACTATGGCTACACCTTC. The chain couples TRBV30 to TRBJ1-2, with 7 bases lining up with TRBD1. This CDR3 spans 16 amino acids. The junction had 9 bases not matched to a gene; V was cut back by 0 bases and J by 2 bases. CDR1 is GTSNPN, CDR2 SVGIG, per germline (reference sequence).

In this sample, this clone turned up once. This chain joins TRBV9 and TRBJ2-7, with a tentative D call TRBD1 (7 bases). The V gene's germline CDR1 is SGDLS and CDR2 YYNGEE. Deletions cut 4 bases from V and 7 bases from J, with 24 bases between. The CDR3 length is 16 residues. CDR3 bases: TGTGCCAGCAGCCCGTCAGAGGGGGCTCTCCGGGGGGAGCAGTACTTC. Protein product: CASSPSEGALRGEQYF.